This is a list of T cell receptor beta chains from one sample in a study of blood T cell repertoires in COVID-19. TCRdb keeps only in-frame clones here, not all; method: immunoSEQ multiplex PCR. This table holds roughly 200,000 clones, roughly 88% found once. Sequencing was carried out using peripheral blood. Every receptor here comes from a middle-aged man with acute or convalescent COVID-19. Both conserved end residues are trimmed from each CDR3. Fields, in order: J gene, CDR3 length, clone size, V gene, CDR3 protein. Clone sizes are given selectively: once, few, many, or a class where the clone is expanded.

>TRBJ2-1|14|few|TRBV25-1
ASSELAGGSYNEQF
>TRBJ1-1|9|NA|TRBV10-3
ATARAGEAF
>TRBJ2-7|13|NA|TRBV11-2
ASSEGLAATYEQY
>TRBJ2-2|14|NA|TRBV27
ASSFSGAANTGELF
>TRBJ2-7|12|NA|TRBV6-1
ASSEVQGRYEQY
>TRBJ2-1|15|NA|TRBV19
ASSPLRHLISYNEQF
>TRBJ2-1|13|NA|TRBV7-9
ASSLTSGRGNEQF
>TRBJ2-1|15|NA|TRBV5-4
ASSLERVRRSYNEQF
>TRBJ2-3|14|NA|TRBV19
ASSSRTSGRTDTQY
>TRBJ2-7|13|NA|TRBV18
ASSPGTGRNYEQY
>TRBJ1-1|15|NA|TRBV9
ASSGMDRGPMNTEAF
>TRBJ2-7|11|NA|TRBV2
ASHGTGYYEQY
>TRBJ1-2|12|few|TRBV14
ASSQGGTNYGYT
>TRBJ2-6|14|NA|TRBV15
ATSRGAVSGANVLT